These T cell receptor beta chains were read from a single sample in a study of the immune and genomic landscape of osteosarcoma. Repertoires were generated with immunoSEQ multiplex PCR, while TCRdb's copy carries only in-frame clones and drops some. Of roughly 6,000 clones in the sample, 65% to 70% are singletons; the top ten hold about 15%. Input material: osteosarcoma tumor tissue from the lung. These receptor sequences come from a human donor with osteosarcoma. CDR3s include the opening cysteine and the closing phenylalanine or tryptophan. D genes are given only for firm matches. Size values are once, few and many counts, or a class for expanded clones, and some rows have none.

d_gene: TRBD2; abundance: .; j_gene: TRBJ2-3; v_gene: TRBV7-9; CDR3aa: CASSLVETSGRAKDTQYF; CDR3nt: TGTGCCAGCAGCTTAGTTGAGACTAGCGGGAGGGCCAAAGATACGCAGTATTTT
d_gene: .; abundance: once; j_gene: TRBJ1-2; v_gene: TRBV6-5; CDR3aa: CASSLEGNGYTF; CDR3nt: TGTGCCAGCAGTTTAGAGGGCAATGGCTACACCTTC
d_gene: TRBD2; abundance: .; j_gene: TRBJ2-5; v_gene: TRBV19; CDR3aa: CASSMGLAGAEEQYF; CDR3nt: TGTGCCAGTAGCATGGGACTAGCGGGAGCGGAGGAGCAGTACTTC
d_gene: .; abundance: .; j_gene: TRBJ2-7; v_gene: TRBV5-7; CDR3aa: CASSFNSYYEQYF; CDR3nt: TGTGCCAGCAGCTTTAACAGTTACTACGAGCAGTACTTC
d_gene: TRBD2; abundance: once; j_gene: TRBJ2-3; v_gene: TRBV9; CDR3aa: CASSPSGGTSHWGTQYF; CDR3nt: TGTGCCAGCAGCCCCTCCGGTGGGACTAGCCATTGGGGTACGCAGTATTTT
d_gene: .; abundance: .; j_gene: TRBJ1-2; v_gene: TRBV6-5; CDR3aa: CASSYRGHGYTF; CDR3nt: TGTGCCAGCAGTTACAGGGGACATGGCTACACCTTC
d_gene: TRBD1; abundance: .; j_gene: TRBJ1-1; v_gene: TRBV5-4; CDR3aa: CASSADQGAWTEAFF; CDR3nt: TGTGCCAGCAGCGCGGATCAGGGGGCATGGACTGAAGCTTTCTTT
d_gene: TRBD1; abundance: .; j_gene: TRBJ1-4; v_gene: TRBV7-9; CDR3aa: CASSLDWDRMVQKLFF; CDR3nt: TGTGCCAGCAGCTTAGACTGGGACAGGATGGTTCAAAAACTGTTTTTT
d_gene: TRBD2; abundance: .; j_gene: TRBJ2-5; v_gene: TRBV9; CDR3aa: CASSVAGGGAVPETQYF; CDR3nt: TGTGCCAGCAGCGTAGCAGGCGGGGGGGCCGTTCCAGAGACCCAGTACTTC
d_gene: .; abundance: .; j_gene: TRBJ1-5; v_gene: TRBV19; CDR3aa: CASSISVDSNQPQHF; CDR3nt: TGTGCCAGTAGTATATCGGTAGATAGCAATCAGCCCCAGCATTTT
d_gene: TRBD1; abundance: .; j_gene: TRBJ1-2; v_gene: TRBV14; CDR3aa: CASSRGQNYGYTF; CDR3nt: TGTGCCAGCAGCCGGGGACAGAACTATGGCTACACCTTC
d_gene: TRBD1; abundance: .; j_gene: TRBJ2-7; v_gene: TRBV7-8; CDR3aa: CASSSAGTGPYEQYF; CDR3nt: TGTGCCAGCAGCTCAGCTGGGACAGGACCCTACGAGCAGTACTTC
d_gene: TRBD2; abundance: .; j_gene: TRBJ2-7; v_gene: TRBV6-5; CDR3aa: CASSTGTSGSYEQYF; CDR3nt: TGTGCCAGCAGCACGGGGACTAGCGGGAGTTACGAGCAGTACTTC
d_gene: .; abundance: .; j_gene: TRBJ1-5; v_gene: TRBV6-4; CDR3aa: CASSDSTDNQPQHF; CDR3nt: TGTGCCAGCAGTGACTCGACAGACAATCAGCCCCAGCATTTT
d_gene: TRBD1; abundance: .; j_gene: TRBJ2-1; v_gene: TRBV5-4; CDR3aa: CASSSEKTGIADQFF; CDR3nt: TGTGCCAGCAGCTCCGAAAAGACAGGGATAGCAGACCAGTTCTTC
d_gene: .; abundance: .; j_gene: TRBJ2-5; v_gene: TRBV7-9; CDR3aa: CASSLGFGTQYF; CDR3nt: TGTGCCAGCAGCTTAGGGTTCGGGACCCAGTACTTC
d_gene: .; abundance: large; j_gene: TRBJ2-6; v_gene: TRBV5-4; CDR3aa: CASSLGAGANVLTF; CDR3nt: TGTGCCAGCAGCTTAGGCGCCGGGGCCAACGTCCTGACTTTC
d_gene: TRBD2; abundance: .; j_gene: TRBJ2-5; v_gene: TRBV11-2; CDR3aa: CASSFLAGDETQYF; CDR3nt: TGTGCCAGCAGTTTCTTAGCGGGAGACGAGACCCAGTACTTC
d_gene: TRBD1; abundance: .; j_gene: TRBJ1-2; v_gene: TRBV29-1; CDR3aa: CSDKIPGTDGYTF; CDR3nt: TGCAGCGACAAGATCCCCGGGACAGATGGCTACACCTTC
d_gene: TRBD1; abundance: .; j_gene: TRBJ1-1; v_gene: TRBV7-8; CDR3aa: CASSLRTGRNTEAFF; CDR3nt: TGTGCCAGCAGCCTAAGGACAGGGAGGAACACTGAAGCTTTCTTT
d_gene: TRBD2; abundance: .; j_gene: TRBJ2-7; v_gene: TRBV7-2; CDR3aa: CASSFTSGGPYEQYF; CDR3nt: TGTGCCAGCAGTTTTACTAGCGGGGGGCCCTACGAGCAGTACTTC
d_gene: .; abundance: .; j_gene: TRBJ1-2; v_gene: TRBV7-2; CDR3aa: CASSLEFGVYGYTF; CDR3nt: TGTGCCAGCAGCCTAGAGTTTGGGGTATATGGCTACACCTTC
d_gene: TRBD2; abundance: medium-sized; j_gene: TRBJ2-1; v_gene: TRBV11-2; CDR3aa: CASSLGGTSRYNEQFF; CDR3nt: TGTGCCAGCAGCTTAGGGGGGACTAGCCGATACAATGAGCAGTTCTTC
d_gene: TRBD1; abundance: .; j_gene: TRBJ1-1; v_gene: TRBV6-1; CDR3aa: CASGATGALGTEAFF; CDR3nt: TGTGCCAGCGGGGCGACAGGGGCCCTCGGGACTGAAGCTTTCTTT
d_gene: .; abundance: few; j_gene: TRBJ1-2; v_gene: TRBV7-8; CDR3aa: CASSMGGAKINGYTF; CDR3nt: TGTGCCAGCAGCATGGGGGGCGCAAAGATCAATGGCTACACCTTC
d_gene: TRBD1; abundance: .; j_gene: TRBJ1-1; v_gene: TRBV6-6; CDR3aa: CASSPTGPNTEAFF; CDR3nt: TGTGCCAGCAGTCCGACAGGGCCGAACACTGAAGCTTTCTTT
d_gene: TRBD1; abundance: once; j_gene: TRBJ2-2; v_gene: TRBV5-1; CDR3aa: CASSLSGQAGTGELFF; CDR3nt: TGCGCCAGCAGCTTGAGTGGACAGGCGGGCACCGGGGAGCTGTTTTTT
d_gene: TRBD2; abundance: .; j_gene: TRBJ2-7; v_gene: TRBV6-4; CDR3aa: CASSHPSGGTYEQYF; CDR3nt: TGTGCCAGCAGTCACCCTAGCGGGGGGACCTACGAGCAGTACTTC
d_gene: .; abundance: .; j_gene: TRBJ2-3; v_gene: TRBV19; CDR3aa: CASSIRPSGSTDTQYF; CDR3nt: TGTGCCAGTAGTATAAGACCGAGCGGGAGCACAGATACGCAGTATTTT
d_gene: TRBD2; abundance: .; j_gene: TRBJ2-1; v_gene: TRBV11-3; CDR3aa: CASSTGLAVPKNEQFF; CDR3nt: TGTGCCAGCAGCACGGGACTAGCGGTCCCTAAGAATGAGCAGTTCTTC
d_gene: .; abundance: .; j_gene: TRBJ2-3; v_gene: TRBV6-6; CDR3aa: CASSYFGGTDTQYF; CDR3nt: TGTGCCAGCAGTTACTTTGGGGGCACAGATACGCAGTATTTT
d_gene: TRBD1; abundance: once; j_gene: TRBJ1-2; v_gene: TRBV4-3; CDR3aa: CASSRDRGYGYTF; CDR3nt: TGCGCCAGCAGCAGGGACAGGGGCTATGGCTACACCTTC
d_gene: .; abundance: .; j_gene: TRBJ2-1; v_gene: TRBV7-2; CDR3aa: CASSLDKHNEQFF; CDR3nt: TGTGCCAGCAGCTTGGACAAGCACAATGAGCAGTTCTTC
d_gene: .; abundance: once; j_gene: TRBJ2-1; v_gene: TRBV21-1; CDR3aa: CASSPGGGGENEQFF; CDR3nt: TGTGCCAGCAGCCCGGGCGGCGGGGGGGAGAATGAGCAGTTCTTC
d_gene: TRBD1; abundance: .; j_gene: TRBJ2-5; v_gene: TRBV9; CDR3aa: CASSATGQGQETQYF; CDR3nt: TGTGCCAGCAGCGCCACCGGACAGGGGCAAGAGACCCAGTACTTC
d_gene: TRBD1; abundance: .; j_gene: TRBJ2-3; v_gene: TRBV7-3; CDR3aa: CASSQTGADTQYF; CDR3nt: TGTGCCAGCAGCCAAACAGGGGCAGATACGCAGTATTTT
d_gene: .; abundance: .; j_gene: TRBJ2-7; v_gene: TRBV7-2; CDR3aa: CASSLGVGIYEQYF; CDR3nt: TGTGCCAGCAGCTTAGGGGTGGGGATCTACGAGCAGTACTTC
d_gene: .; abundance: few; j_gene: TRBJ2-1; v_gene: TRBV7-3; CDR3aa: CASSSTSSRGEQFF; CDR3nt: TGTGCCAGCAGCTCAACCTCTTCCCGCGGGGAGCAGTTCTTC
d_gene: .; abundance: .; j_gene: TRBJ2-7; v_gene: TRBV6-1; CDR3aa: CASSDYYEQYF; CDR3nt: TGTGCCAGCAGTGATTACTACGAGCAGTACTTC
d_gene: TRBD1; abundance: .; j_gene: TRBJ2-7; v_gene: TRBV28; CDR3aa: CASSFVGTAYEQYF; CDR3nt: TGTGCCAGCAGTTTTGTGGGGACAGCCTACGAGCAGTACTTC
d_gene: .; abundance: .; j_gene: TRBJ1-2; v_gene: TRBV5-1; CDR3aa: CASSSADSDGYTF; CDR3nt: TGCGCCAGCAGCTCCGCGGACAGCGATGGCTACACCTTC
d_gene: TRBD1; abundance: few; j_gene: TRBJ2-1; v_gene: TRBV7-2; CDR3aa: CASSLERDRGEQFF; CDR3nt: TGTGCCAGCAGCTTAGAAAGGGACAGGGGGGAGCAGTTCTTC
d_gene: TRBD1; abundance: .; j_gene: TRBJ1-1; v_gene: TRBV7-2; CDR3aa: CASSQEDRVTEAFF; CDR3nt: TGTGCCAGCAGCCAAGAGGACAGGGTGACTGAAGCTTTCTTT
d_gene: .; abundance: medium-sized; j_gene: TRBJ2-7; v_gene: TRBV19; CDR3aa: CASSADLMRHYEQYF; CDR3nt: TGTGCCAGTAGTGCCGATTTGATGAGACACTACGAGCAGTACTTC
d_gene: .; abundance: .; j_gene: TRBJ2-7; v_gene: TRBV6-6; CDR3aa: CASSQGHPRTYEQYF; CDR3nt: TGTGCCAGCAGCCAGGGACACCCGAGAACCTACGAGCAGTACTTC
d_gene: TRBD2; abundance: once; j_gene: TRBJ2-1; v_gene: TRBV6-1; CDR3aa: CASSTSGATYNEQFF; CDR3nt: TGTGCCAGCAGTACTAGCGGGGCAACTTACAATGAGCAGTTCTTC
d_gene: .; abundance: .; j_gene: TRBJ1-1; v_gene: TRBV19; CDR3aa: CASTLGRDRGDTEAFF; CDR3nt: TGTGCCAGTACACTCGGTAGGGATAGGGGAGACACTGAAGCTTTCTTT
d_gene: .; abundance: .; j_gene: TRBJ1-1; v_gene: TRBV10-2; CDR3aa: CASRDPDTYEAFF; CDR3nt: TGCGCCAGCAGAGACCCCGACACCTATGAAGCTTTCTTT
d_gene: TRBD1; abundance: .; j_gene: TRBJ1-2; v_gene: TRBV15; CDR3aa: CATSRGTGGYTF; CDR3nt: TGTGCCACCAGCAGAGGGACAGGTGGCTACACCTTC
d_gene: .; abundance: .; j_gene: TRBJ1-4; v_gene: TRBV6-6; CDR3aa: CASSRNGDEKLFF; CDR3nt: TGTGCCTCCTCTCGGAACGGGGATGAAAAACTGTTTTTT
d_gene: .; abundance: .; j_gene: TRBJ2-7; v_gene: TRBV4-1; CDR3aa: CASSQDSGTQSEQYF; CDR3nt: TGCGCCAGCAGCCAAGATAGTGGGACCCAGAGCGAGCAGTACTTC
d_gene: TRBD1; abundance: .; j_gene: TRBJ2-1; v_gene: TRBV5-6; CDR3aa: CASSGRDSSYNEQFF; CDR3nt: TGTGCCAGCAGCGGCCGGGACAGCTCCTACAATGAGCAGTTCTTC
d_gene: .; abundance: large; j_gene: TRBJ1-5; v_gene: TRBV27; CDR3aa: CASSPGAAGNQPQHF; CDR3nt: TGTGCCAGCAGTCCCGGGGCAGCAGGCAATCAGCCCCAGCATTTT
d_gene: .; abundance: .; j_gene: TRBJ1-1; v_gene: TRBV9; CDR3aa: CASSVAAEGDFEAFF; CDR3nt: TGTGCCAGCAGCGTAGCAGCGGAGGGAGACTTTGAAGCTTTCTTT
d_gene: TRBD2; abundance: .; j_gene: TRBJ2-7; v_gene: TRBV6-5; CDR3aa: CASSSLPGGSYEQYF; CDR3nt: TGTGCCAGCAGTTCCCTTCCGGGGGGGTCCTACGAGCAGTACTTC
d_gene: .; abundance: .; j_gene: TRBJ2-6; v_gene: TRBV11-2; CDR3aa: CASSSPHGANVLTF; CDR3nt: TGTGCCAGCAGCTCGCCCCATGGGGCCAACGTCCTGACTTTC
d_gene: .; abundance: .; j_gene: TRBJ1-3; v_gene: TRBV21-1; CDR3aa: CASSISRVLSGNTIYF; CDR3nt: TGTGCCAGCAGTATCTCGAGGGTTTTATCTGGAAACACCATATATTTT
d_gene: .; abundance: .; j_gene: TRBJ1-6; v_gene: TRBV30; CDR3aa: CAWSRGGSSYNSPLHF; CDR3nt: TGTGCCTGGAGTAGGGGGGGTAGCTCCTATAATTCACCCCTCCACTTT